This section outlines one T cell receptor (beta chain) sequence together with its context. At one end, the junction sequence differs from germline, possibly due to a read error. The repertoire was sequenced with immunoSEQ multiplex PCR; TCRdb's copy has only in-frame clones and lacks some. The sample includes 75,000 to 100,000 clones, around 90% of them seen just once. The source of the sample is a study of T cell responses to AZD1222 COVID-19 vaccine. This CDR3 spans 13 amino acids. Germline lookup yields CDR1 MGHDK and CDR2 SYGVNS. The V gene is TRBV25-1, the J gene TRBJ2-4, with TRBD1 matching over 9 bases. The clonotype was recovered from an adult in good health. Sequenced material: peripheral blood, taken on day 0 of AZD1222 vaccination. CDR3 sequence (DNA): TGTGCCAGCAGTGAGGGTCCCGGACAGGGGTTAGACTTC. Protein sequence: CASSEGPGQGLDF.